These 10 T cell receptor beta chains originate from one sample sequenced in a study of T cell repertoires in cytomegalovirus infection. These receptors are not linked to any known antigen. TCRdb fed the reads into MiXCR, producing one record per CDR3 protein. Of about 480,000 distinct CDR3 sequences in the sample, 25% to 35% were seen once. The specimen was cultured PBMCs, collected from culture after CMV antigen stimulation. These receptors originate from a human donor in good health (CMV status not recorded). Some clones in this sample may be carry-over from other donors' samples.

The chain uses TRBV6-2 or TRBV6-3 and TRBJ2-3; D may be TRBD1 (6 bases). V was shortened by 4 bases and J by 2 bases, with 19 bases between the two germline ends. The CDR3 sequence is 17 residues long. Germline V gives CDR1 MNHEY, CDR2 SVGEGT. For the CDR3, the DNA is TGTGCCAGCAGTTTCCATTACAGGACAGAGGACACAGATACGCAGTATTTT. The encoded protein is CASSFHYRTEDTDTQYF.

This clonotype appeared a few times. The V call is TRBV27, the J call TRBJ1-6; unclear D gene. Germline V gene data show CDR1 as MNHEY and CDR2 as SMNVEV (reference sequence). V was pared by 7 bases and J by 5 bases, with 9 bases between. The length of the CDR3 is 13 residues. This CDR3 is CASTGSHNSPLHF. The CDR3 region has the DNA TGTGCCAGCACTGGCAGCCATAATTCACCCCTCCACTTT.

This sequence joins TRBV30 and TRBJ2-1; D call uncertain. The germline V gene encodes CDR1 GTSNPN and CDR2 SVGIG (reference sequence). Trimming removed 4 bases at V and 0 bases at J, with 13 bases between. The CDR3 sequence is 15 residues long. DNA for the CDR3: TGTGCCTGGATTCCTGTGGACCGCTCCTACAATGAGCAGTTCTTC. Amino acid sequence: CAWIPVDRSYNEQFF.

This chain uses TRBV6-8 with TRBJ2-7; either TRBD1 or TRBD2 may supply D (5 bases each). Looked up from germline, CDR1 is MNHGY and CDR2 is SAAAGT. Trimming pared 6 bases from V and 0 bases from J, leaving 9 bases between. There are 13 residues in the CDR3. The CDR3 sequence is CASRKGPSYEQYV. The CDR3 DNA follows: TGTGCCAGCAGGAAGGGACCCTCCTACGAGCAGTACGTC.

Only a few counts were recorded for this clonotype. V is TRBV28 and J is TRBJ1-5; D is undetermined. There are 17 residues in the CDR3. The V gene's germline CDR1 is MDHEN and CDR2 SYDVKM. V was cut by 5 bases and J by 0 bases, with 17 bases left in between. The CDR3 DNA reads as TGTGCCAGCAGTCAAAACCCCGTAGTTTATAGCAATCAGCCCCAGCATTTT. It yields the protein CASSQNPVVYSNQPQHF.

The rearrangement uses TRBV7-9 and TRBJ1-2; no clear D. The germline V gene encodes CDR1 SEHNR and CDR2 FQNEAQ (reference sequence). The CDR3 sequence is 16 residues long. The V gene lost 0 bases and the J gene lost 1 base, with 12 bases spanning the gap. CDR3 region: CASSLAEVRFNYGYTF. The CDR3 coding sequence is TGTGCCAGCAGCTTAGCGGAAGTCAGATTTAACTATGGCTACACCTTC.

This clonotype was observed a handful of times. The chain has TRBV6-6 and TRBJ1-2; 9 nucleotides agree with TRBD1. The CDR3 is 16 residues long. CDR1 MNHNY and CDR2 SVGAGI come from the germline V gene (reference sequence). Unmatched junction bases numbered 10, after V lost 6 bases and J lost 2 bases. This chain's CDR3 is CASSNEGQGANYGYTF. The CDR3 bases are TGTGCCAGCAGCAACGAGGGACAGGGTGCGAACTATGGCTACACCTTC.

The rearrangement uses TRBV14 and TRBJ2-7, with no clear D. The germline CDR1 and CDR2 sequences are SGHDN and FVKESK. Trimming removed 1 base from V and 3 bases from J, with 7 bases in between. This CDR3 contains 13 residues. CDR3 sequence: CASSQAAFYEQYF. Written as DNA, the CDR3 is TGTGCCAGCAGCCAAGCGGCATTCTACGAGCAGTACTTC.

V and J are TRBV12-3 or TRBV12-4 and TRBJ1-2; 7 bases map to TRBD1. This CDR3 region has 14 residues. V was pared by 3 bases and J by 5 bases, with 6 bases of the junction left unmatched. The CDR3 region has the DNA TGTGCCAGCAGTTTGGCCGGGACAGAGTATGGCTACACCTTC. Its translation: CASSLAGTEYGYTF.

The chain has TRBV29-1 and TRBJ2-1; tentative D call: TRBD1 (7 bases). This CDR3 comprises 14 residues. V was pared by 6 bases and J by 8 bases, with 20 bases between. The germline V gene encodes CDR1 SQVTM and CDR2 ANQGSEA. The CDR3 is CSVEQGTLSDEQFF. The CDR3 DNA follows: TGCAGCGTGGAACAGGGGACTCTTTCGGATGAGCAGTTCTTC.